What follows are 31 T cell receptor beta chains derived from one specimen sequenced in a study of tumor-infiltrating lymphocytes in primary liver carcinoma. Researchers generated TCR beta cDNA from 500 to 600 ng of total RNA, relying on a constant-region primer. Three nested multiplex PCR rounds of slightly modified ARM-PCR generated TCR beta libraries. A C-beta reverse primer and TRBV1-TRBV30 forward primers served in each of the first two PCR rounds, at about 10 cycles apiece. TCRdb reprocessed the multiplex PCR reads with MiXCR, giving one entry per CDR3 protein. The table includes about 78,000 distinct CDR3 sequences, about 70% detected once. The tissue used was unsorted bulk material of 20-30 mg. RNA and DNA were co-extracted from it with the AllPrep DNA/RNA mini kit. What was sequenced was liver tumor tissue from sampling region 4. The subset denotes: tumor region T4, right-lateral pole. The source of these receptors is a woman aged 55 to 70 with primary liver carcinoma and hepatitis B virus infection.

The gene calls are TRBV12-3 or TRBV12-4 and TRBJ2-7, with 8 bases identical to TRBD1. The CDR3 runs 14 residues. With 9 bases clipped from V and 0 bases from J, the junction kept 7 bases outside the gene matches. The CDR3 DNA reads as TGTGCCAGTAGTAGCAGGGGGCTCTCCTACGAGCAGTACTTC. Translated, it gives CASSSRGLSYEQYF.

As to this clonotype: One junction end does not reproduce the germline sequence, and a read error may be involved. V and J are TRBV5-6 and TRBJ1-1, with 7 positions matching TRBD1. CDR1 and CDR2 from the germline V gene are SGHDT and YYEEEE. This CDR3 comprises 17 residues. The CDR3 sequence is CACSLVTRQGWNTEAFF. CDR3 sequence (DNA): TGTGCCTGCAGCTTGGTCACACGACAGGGCTGGAACACTGAAGCTTTCTTT.

About this clonotype: At one boundary the junction diverges from the germline segment, which might be a read error. V is TRBV20-1 and J is TRBJ2-7, with 9 bases matching TRBD2. The germline gives CDR1 DFQATT, CDR2 SNEGSKA (reference sequence). This CDR3 spans 14 amino acids. This CDR3 reads CSARGLAGVNEQYF. CDR3 coding DNA: TGCAGCGCTAGAGGGTTAGCGGGAGTGAACGAGCAGTACTTC.

Turning to this clonotype: A much bigger clone sits one base away, suggesting this may be a read error. The chain uses TRBV28 and TRBJ2-7, with D maybe TRBD2 (5 bases). This CDR3 is built from 14 residues. Trimming left V 11 bases short and J 6 bases short, with 23 bases between. Germline CDR1 is MDHEN and CDR2 is SYDVKM. Written as DNA, the CDR3 is TGTGCCGCCAGCAGTGGTGAGGGTTGTAGCGAGCAGTACTTC. The encoded protein is CAASSGEGCSEQYF.

This rearrangement joins TRBV28 to TRBJ1-4, with D possibly matching TRBD1 (6 bases). CDR1 MDHEN and CDR2 SYDVKM come from the germline V gene. The CDR3 is made up of 16 amino acids. Trimming took 6 bases from V and 5 from J, leaving 19 bases between them. DNA of the CDR3: TGTGCCAGCAGCCTTTTCCGGGGGGCGGAAAATGAAAAACTGTTTTTT. This gives the protein CASSLFRGAENEKLFF. Variable domain in full (rest from reference TRBV28 and TRBJ1-4): DVKVTQSSRYLVKRTGEKVFLECVQDMDHENMFWYRQDPGLGLRLIYFSYDVKMKEKGDIPEGYSVSREKKERFSLILESASTNQTSMYLCASSLFRGAENEKLFFGSGTQLSVL.

Many counts were recorded for this clonotype. The chain uses TRBV6-5 and TRBJ2-2; 12 nucleotides align to TRBD2. J lost 5 bases, V lost 6 bases, and 4 bases had no gene match. The CDR3 is 15 amino acids. CDR1 is MNHEY and CDR2 is SVGAGI in the germline V gene. The CDR3 region has the DNA TGTGCCAGCAGCCTACTAGCGGGAGGTACCGGGGAGCTGTTTTTT. Translating gives CASSLLAGGTGELFF.

This clonotype was observed a few times. A read error may be the cause here, since a much bigger clone is one base away. No conserved phenylalanine or tryptophan ends this CDR3, so it is likely a read error. This rearrangement joins TRBV30 to TRBJ2-2; a weak D match, TRBD1 (6 bases). V was trimmed by 0 bases and J by 7 bases, leaving 9 bases between them. Germline-derived CDR1 and CDR2 are GTSNPN and SVGIG (reference sequence). The CDR3 has 13 residues. The CDR3 loop is CAWSVQGSGELFL. For the CDR3, the DNA is TGTGCCTGGAGTGTACAGGGAAGCGGGGAGCTGTTTCTT.

A note on this clonotype: At one end, the junction sequence differs from germline, possibly due to a read error. The V and J genes are TRBV5-1 and TRBJ1-2; D is uncertain. Germline V gives CDR1 SGHRS, CDR2 YFSETQ. The CDR3 is 12 amino acids. CDR3 DNA: TGCGCCAGCAGCTTGAAGGTGGGCGGCTACATCTTC. Translated, it gives CASSLKVGGYIF.

This clonotype is labeled medium-sized. The chain uses TRBV6-2 or TRBV6-3 and TRBJ2-7; TRBD1 might be the D (6 bases). The V end was cut by 5 bases, the J end by 0 bases, with 14 bases between. Looked up from germline, CDR1 is MNHEY and CDR2 is SVGEGT. The CDR3 is made up of 15 amino acids. The CDR3 loop is CASSTGQPSSYEQYF. The CDR3 nucleotides read TGTGCCAGCAGTACCGGACAGCCCAGCTCCTACGAGCAGTACTTC.

The chain employs TRBV12-3 or TRBV12-4 and TRBJ2-3, with D unclear. Trimming left V 1 base short and J 3 bases short, with 11 bases between. CDR3 size: 15 residues. The CDR3 nucleotides are TGTGCCAGCAGTTTAGATTTCGTGAGTACAGATACGCAGTATTTT. Translated: CASSLDFVSTDTQYF.

The sample holds a few counts of this clonotype. A much larger clone is a single base away; this may be a read error. This chain joins TRBV28 and TRBJ2-7; 7 nucleotides match TRBD1. The CDR3 spans 14 residues. Germline CDR1 reads MDHEN; CDR2 reads SYDVKM. This chain's CDR3 is CANSQRQGNHEQYF. In DNA, the CDR3 is TGTGCCAACAGTCAAAGACAGGGCAACCACGAGCAGTACTTC.

This clonotype has at least ten counts. V is TRBV10-3 and J is TRBJ2-1; 9 nucleotides align to TRBD2. V shed 5 bases and J 7 bases; nucleotides not matched to a gene: 12. This CDR3 is built from 16 residues. Germline CDR1 reads ENHRY; CDR2 reads SYGVKD. CDR3 loop: CAISSTSGGLLNEQFF. The CDR3 nucleotides are TGTGCCATCAGTTCGACTAGCGGAGGGTTGTTAAATGAGCAGTTCTTC.

A note on this clonotype: A junction boundary mismatches the germline segment, possibly from a read error. This chain joins TRBV12-3 or TRBV12-4 and TRBJ1-5; D remains unclear. CDR3 length equals 12 residues. CDR3 in DNA: TGTGCCAGCGGGGTGGGCAACCAGCCCCAGCATTTT. It specifies CASGVGNQPQHF.

With regard to this clonotype: The conserved final phenylalanine or tryptophan is absent from the CDR3, which likely points to a read error. This chain links TRBV6-5 with TRBJ2-2; D may be TRBD1 or TRBD2 (5 bases each). Germline V CDR1 and CDR2: MNHEY, SVGAGI. V shed 8 bases and J shed 7 bases, with 14 bases lying between them. The CDR3 totals 13 residues. Here the CDR3 reads CASSRDGIGELFV. In DNA form, the CDR3 reads TGTGCCAGCTCAAGGGACGGCATCGGGGAGCTGTTTGTT.

This clonotype was counted ten times or more. V usage is TRBV7-2 and J usage is TRBJ1-4, with 10 bases fitting TRBD1. The CDR3 runs 16 residues. Germline trimming cut 2 bases from V and 6 bases from J; bases unmatched to any gene: 6. Germline V lookup: CDR1 SGHTA, CDR2 FQGNSA. CDR3 amino acids: CASSLLSGTGDEKLFF. The CDR3 nucleotides are TGTGCCAGCAGCTTACTCTCGGGGACAGGGGATGAAAAACTGTTTTTT.

The chain joins TRBV7-8 to TRBJ2-2, with a tentative D call TRBD2 (7 bases). CDR1 and CDR2 (germline): SGHVS, FQNEAQ. V was cut by 5 bases and J by 15 bases, with 25 bases left in between. This CDR3 has 15 residues. CDR3: CASSTRTRVERDMFF. For the CDR3, the DNA is TGTGCCAGCAGCACCCGGACTAGAGTGGAGAGGGACATGTTTTTT.

J is TRBJ1-2 and V is TRBV29-1; D not resolved. The ends were cut back, 3 bases at V and 8 bases at J, with 16 bases in the middle. Germline CDR1 SQVTM, CDR2 ANQGSEA. The CDR3 is 13 residues long. CDR3: CSVDDTPSYGYTF. The DNA for the CDR3 is TGCAGCGTTGATGACACCCCTAGCTACGGCTACACCTTC.

This clonotype was recorded many times. The chain links TRBV30 to TRBJ1-5; D not resolved. In germline, CDR1 is GTSNPN, CDR2 SVGIG (reference sequence). The CDR3 length is 13 residues. V was cut by 0 bases and J by 4 bases, with 7 bases left in between. CDR3 sequence (DNA): TGTGCCTGGAGTGTACAGAGAAATCAGCCCCAGCATTTT. Protein: CAWSVQRNQPQHF. The entire variable domain, with the rest obtained from reference TRBV30 and TRBJ1-5, is as follows: SQTIHQWPATLVQPVGSPLSLECTVEGTSNPNLYWYRQAAGRGLQLLFYSVGIGQISSEVPQNLSASRPQDRQFILSSKKLLLSDSGFYLCAWSVQRNQPQHFGDGTRLSIL.

Worth noting for this clonotype: This may arise from a read error, as a much more abundant clone is one base away. The V call is TRBV7-9, the J call TRBJ2-3; TRBD2 matches at 9 bases. This CDR3 region has 15 residues. Germline CDR1 is SEHNR and CDR2 is FQNEAQ (reference sequence). The CDR3 sequence: CAISPTSGTTDTQYF. CDR3 nucleotide sequence: TGTGCCATCAGCCCGACTAGCGGTACCACAGATACGCAGTATTTT.

Worth noting for this clonotype: One end of the junction does not line up with germline, which may come from a read error. This rearrangement joins TRBV12-3 or TRBV12-4 to TRBJ2-5, with 7 bases matching TRBD1. The CDR3 has 15 residues. This CDR3 reads CANSFSIGGAETQYF. CDR3 sequence (DNA): TGTGCCAACAGTTTTTCCATAGGGGGCGCGGAGACCCAGTACTTC.

This clonotype came up once. One end of the junction fails to match germline, which may point to a read error. This rearrangement joins TRBV4-2 to TRBJ2-7; 7 nucleotides agree with TRBD2. This CDR3 comprises 16 residues. From germline, CDR1 is LGHNA and CDR2 YNFKEQ. CDR3 DNA sequence: TGTGCCAGCAGCCAAAATCTAACGGGAGGCCCCTACCAGCAGTACTTC. Protein: CASSQNLTGGPYQQYF.

This rearrangement joins TRBV29-1 to TRBJ2-3; TRBD1 agrees at 7 bases. From germline, CDR1 is SQVTM and CDR2 ANQGSEA. CDR3 length: 11 amino acids. V trimming: 6 bases; J trimming: 14 bases; junction bases outside the gene matches: 11. The CDR3 bases are TGCAGCGTGGCGTACAGGGGTAGAGTGTATTTT. It specifies CSVAYRGRVYF.

The chain joins TRBV5-1 to TRBJ2-5; perhaps D is TRBD1 or TRBD2 (5 bases each). V was trimmed by 5 bases and J by 4 bases, leaving 12 bases between them. The CDR3 length is 13 residues. Germline CDR1 is SGHRS and CDR2 is YFSETQ. The CDR3 DNA is TGCGCCAGCAGTCCCGGGGCCCTAGAGACCCAGTACTTC. This codes for CASSPGALETQYF.

The chain is built from TRBV4-2 and TRBJ2-3; possibly TRBD1 for D (7 bases). Trimming took 7 bases from V and 8 from J, leaving 22 bases between them. Germline V gives CDR1 LGHNA, CDR2 YNFKEQ. The CDR3 has 15 amino acids. The DNA for the CDR3 is TGTGCCAGCAACCAGGGGGGACTGGCCGAAGGTACGCAGTATTTT. Its translation: CASNQGGLAEGTQYF.

Details on this clonotype: The junction and the germline gene differ at one end; a read error may be behind it. This chain uses TRBV7-2 with TRBJ2-7; 11 positions agree with TRBD1. Germline V CDR1 and CDR2: SGHTA, FQGNSA. The CDR3 length is 15 residues. The CDR3 here is CTSSLTGQGAHEQYF. In DNA form, the CDR3 reads TGTACCAGCAGCTTAACCGGACAGGGGGCCCACGAGCAATACTTC.

As concerns this clonotype: Germline and junction disagree at one end, which may indicate a read error. CDR3 sequence: CASSTGTSGSTDMQYF. The CDR3 nucleotides read TGCGCCAGCAGCACCGGGACCAGCGGGAGCACAGATATGCAGTATTTT. This chain joins TRBV5-1 and TRBJ2-3; TRBD2 matches 8 bases. The CDR3 extends over 16 amino acids. CDR1 is SGHRS, CDR2 YFSETQ, per germline.

This clonotype has a count of ten or more. The chain has TRBV10-1 and TRBJ2-4; possibly TRBD1 for D (6 bases). CDR1 is WNHNN, CDR2 SYGVQD, per germline (reference sequence). This CDR3 spans 18 amino acids. The V end was cut by 7 bases, the J end by 1 base, with 23 bases between. The CDR3 loop is CASILPGTPMEAKNIQYF. The CDR3 coding sequence is TGCGCCAGCATACTGCCCGGGACACCTATGGAGGCCAAAAACATTCAGTACTTC.

This clonotype was seen ten or more times. The chain combines TRBV7-9 with TRBJ2-7; a possible D gene is TRBD2 (5 bases). Trimming took off 3 bases at V and 5 bases at J, with 8 bases between the two ends. The CDR3 contains 12 residues. From germline, CDR1 is SEHNR and CDR2 FQNEAQ (reference sequence). The CDR3 DNA reads TGTGCCAGCAGCTTTAGGCGGGACGAGCAGTACTTC. It encodes CASSFRRDEQYF. Drawing the rest from reference TRBV7-9 and TRBJ2-7, the complete variable domain is DTGVSQNPRHKITKRGQNVTFRCDPISEHNRLYWYRQTLGQGPEFLTYFQNEAQLEKSRLLSDRFSAERPKGSFSTLEIQRTEQGDSAMYLCASSFRRDEQYFGPGTRLTVT.

For this clonotype: A junction boundary mismatches the germline segment, possibly from a read error. The chain links TRBV5-3 to TRBJ2-3; D unclear. TRBV5-3 is designated an ORF whose function remains uncertain. This CDR3 has 17 residues. DNA of the CDR3: TGTACCAGAAGCTTGGCTACCAAAGAAATTCTTACAGATACGCAGTATTTT. This sequence encodes CTRSLATKEILTDTQYF.

Comments on this clonotype: One end of the junction does not line up with germline, which may come from a read error. V and J are TRBV11-3 and TRBJ2-1; 7 bases match TRBD2. The CDR3 is 17 residues long. Germline loops: CDR1 SGHNT, CDR2 YENEEA. CDR3 loop: CASSLGRGEWGFDAQLF. The CDR3 DNA reads TGTGCCAGCAGCTTAGGTCGGGGGGAGTGGGGTTTCGATGCGCAGTTATTC. The full variable domain, rest sourced from reference TRBV11-3 and TRBJ2-1, is EAGVVQSPRYKIIEKKQPVAFWCNPISGHNTLYWYLQNLGQGPELLIRYENEEAVDDSQLPKDRFSAERLKGVDSTLKIQPAELGDSAVYLCASSLGRGEWGFDAQLFGPGTRLTVL.

With regard to this clonotype: One base away lies a much larger clone, so this may be a sequencing read error. The CDR3 reads CASSPPLGPGQSQHF. As DNA, the CDR3 is TGTGCCAGCAGTCCCCCGTTGGGGCCGGGTCAGTCCCAGCATTTT. The gene calls are TRBV28 and TRBJ1-5; tentative D call: TRBD1 (5 bases). The CDR3 runs 15 residues. Germline CDR1 is MDHEN and CDR2 is SYDVKM.